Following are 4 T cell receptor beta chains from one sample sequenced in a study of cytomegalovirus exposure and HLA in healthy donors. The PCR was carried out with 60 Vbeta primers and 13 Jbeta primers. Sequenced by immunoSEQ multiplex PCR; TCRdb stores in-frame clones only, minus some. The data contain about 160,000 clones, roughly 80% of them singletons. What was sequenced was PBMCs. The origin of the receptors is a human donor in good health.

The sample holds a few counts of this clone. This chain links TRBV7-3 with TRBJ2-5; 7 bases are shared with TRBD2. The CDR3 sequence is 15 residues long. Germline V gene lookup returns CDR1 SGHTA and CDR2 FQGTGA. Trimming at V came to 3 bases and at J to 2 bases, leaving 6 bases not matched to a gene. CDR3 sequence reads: CASSLGGEAQETQYF. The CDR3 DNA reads TGTGCCAGCAGCTTGGGGGGGGAGGCGCAAGAGACCCAGTACTTC.

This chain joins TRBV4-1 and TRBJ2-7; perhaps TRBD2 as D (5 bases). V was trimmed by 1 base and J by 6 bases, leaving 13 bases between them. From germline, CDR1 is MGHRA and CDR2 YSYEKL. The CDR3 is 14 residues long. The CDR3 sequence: CASSQVGRAREQYF. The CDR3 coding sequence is TGCGCCAGCAGCCAAGTCGGGCGGGCACGCGAGCAGTACTTC.

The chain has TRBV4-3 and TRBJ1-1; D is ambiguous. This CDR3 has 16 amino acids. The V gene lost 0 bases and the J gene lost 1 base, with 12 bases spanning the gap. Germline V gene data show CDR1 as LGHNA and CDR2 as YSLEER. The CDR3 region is CASSQDLGTTNTEAFF. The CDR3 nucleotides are TGCGCCAGCAGCCAAGATTTGGGCACCACGAACACTGAAGCTTTCTTT.

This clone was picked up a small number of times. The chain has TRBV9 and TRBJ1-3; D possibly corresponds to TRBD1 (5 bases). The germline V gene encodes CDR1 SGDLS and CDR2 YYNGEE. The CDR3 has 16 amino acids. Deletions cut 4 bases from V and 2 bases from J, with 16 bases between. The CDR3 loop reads CASSLGLGYAGNTIYF. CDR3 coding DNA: TGTGCCAGCAGCCTGGGACTCGGGTATGCTGGAAACACCATATATTTT.